One T cell receptor beta chain is described in this entry. Its antigen is currently not known. The input lacks base qualities; no much larger clone sits a single base away. The CDR3 regions of human TCRbeta chains were analyzed by immunosequencing. The published analysis was carried out like this. TCRs in the repertoires were compared against a reference library of SARS-CoV-2-specific TCRs that had been generated with the MIRA antigen-specificity platform. Breadth meant the fraction of unique TCRs that were SARS-CoV-2-associated, whereas depth meant the fraction of total T cells that were SARS-CoV-2-associated. Using the MIRA data, each spike-specific TCR was assigned both to the spike region to which the TCR was reactive and to a CD4 or CD8 class. Log10-transformed breadth and depth values were compared by one-way ANOVA with Sidak's multiple comparisons tests. Imported from immuneACCESS, the table was reduced by TCRdb to in-frame sequences with V and J called. These copies leave out some clones; in studies compared against another copy, an unresolved V gene accounts for under half, and the cause of the remainder is not known. V and J calls and clone size are as listed in that table; D and trimming were resolved from the DNA. Counted in this sample were some 80,000 clones; approximately 90% of them appeared once. The ten largest make up 4.5% to 6% of the sample.

This specimen belongs to a study of T cell responses to AZD1222 COVID-19 vaccine (dated by TCRdb to the early 2020s). General notes on the study: Because spike-specific TCR depth and breadth did not differ between the two schedules, AZD1222 recipients who got a second dose at roughly 4 weeks were pooled with those who got a second dose at roughly 12 weeks. Enrollment into the trials was organized by age into subgroups of 18-55, 56-69 and 70-plus years, and those subgroups contained 148, 28 and 57 TCR-sequenced participants, respectively. A total of 230 to 250 trial participants underwent TCR sequencing, of whom about 200 received two doses of AZD1222 and about 26 received two doses of the MenACWY control vaccine. The investigation overall reported the following: The whole spike protein was spanned by vaccine-associated CD4 TCRs, and dominant responses were seen in regions 160-218 and 743-854. After two AZD1222 doses, spike-specific TCR breadth and depth were significantly higher than at day 0 and than in MenACWY recipients. Epitopes outside the regions mutated in the B.1.351 and B.1.1.7 variants were reportedly recognized by nearly half of the unique spike-specific TCRs. Because no samples from the day 14 peak response were available, repertoires could be characterized only after the peak T cell response. Only five or six AZD1222 recipients were SARS-CoV-2 seropositive at baseline, limiting conclusions about previously exposed vaccinees. Most participants were white British and females outnumbered males, and the authors suggested that clonal diversity may have been underestimated. The 56-69-year group was small, and its depth increase did not reach significance, likely because of low power.

CDR1 and CDR2, looked up from the germline V gene (reference sequence), are LNHDA and SQIVND. Trimming costs V 5 bases and J 5 bases, and their ends lie 15 bases apart. The CDR3 goes from the cysteine to the phenylalanine over 14 residues. Of all the DNA, just the CDR3 is kept, 42 bases in frame from base 1. In light of the paper, this sample's time point label describes: baseline before first vaccination. The vaccinee samples were drawn from two UK trials, COV001 and COV002, one of which was a single-blind randomized controlled phase 2/3 trial testing AZD1222 (ChAdOx1 nCoV-19) in healthy adults. Trial participant PBMC samples were collected at day 0 and day 28 after the second dose for TCRbeta chain sequencing.

The chain joins TRBV19 to TRBJ1-2, and the D gene may be TRBD1, 6 bases matching. The sequence derives from an adult in good health. This specimen was peripheral blood, taken on day 0 of AZD1222 vaccination. The DNA is as follows: TGTGCCAGTAGTGTAACCACAGGGCGGTATGGCTACACCTTC. It translates as CASSVTTGRYGYTF.